These 31 T cell receptor beta chains share one sample of origin, sequenced in a study of human T cells and chemical hapten exposure. As to time point: patch test 1, 2 weeks after DPC sensitization. Treatment reported: therapeutic diphenylcyclopropenone sensitization with weekly scalp DPC. TCRdb passed the RACE reads through MiXCR, listing each CDR3 protein once. This table has under 200,000 distinct CDR3 sequences, around 13% appearing once. The starting material was whole blood, obtained in connection with sensitization to the hapten diphenylcyclopropenone (DPC). These TCRs come from a woman aged 30 to 39 with alopecia areata. Some clones in this sample may be carry-over from other donors' samples.

This clonotype has only a few counts. The chain uses TRBV3-1 and TRBJ2-2; D might be TRBD1 (5 bases). In germline, CDR1 is LGHDT, CDR2 YNNKEL (reference sequence). This CDR3 comprises 14 residues. The V gene lost 1 base and the J gene lost 6 bases, with 9 bases spanning the gap. The chain's CDR3 is CASSQGGAAGELFF. Here the CDR3 DNA reads TGTGCCAGCAGCCAAGGGGGCGCAGCCGGGGAGCTGTTTTTT.

The chain's CDR3 is CASSIGLGETQYF. DNA of the CDR3: TGTGCCAGCAGCATAGGATTGGGGGAGACCCAGTACTTC. V usage is TRBV7-9 and J usage is TRBJ2-5; D is unclear. This CDR3 comprises 13 residues. Looked up from germline, CDR1 is SEHNR and CDR2 is FQNEAQ (reference sequence). V lost 5 bases, J lost 5 bases, and 12 bases lay in between.

This clonotype was observed at least ten times. In DNA, the CDR3 is TGTGCCAGCACCCTAACGTCGGGGGCCGGGGGATACGAGCAGTACTTC. Its protein product is CASTLTSGAGGYEQYF. This chain connects TRBV12-3 or TRBV12-4 to TRBJ2-7; either TRBD1 or TRBD2 may fit D (6 bases each). CDR3 length: 16 amino acids. V lost 7 bases, J lost 4 bases, and 23 bases lay in between.

V gene TRBV5-1 combines with J gene TRBJ1-1; the D gene is possibly TRBD1 (5 bases). Trimming took off 4 bases at V and 9 bases at J, with 16 bases between the two ends. This CDR3 is 13 amino acids long. The germline V gene encodes CDR1 SGHRS and CDR2 YFSETQ. The CDR3 loop is CASSPGPTEKAFF. CDR3 coding DNA: TGCGCCAGCAGCCCGGGACCGACCGAAAAAGCTTTCTTT.

CDR3 coding DNA: TGTGCCAGCAGCTTGGGACTAGAGCGCCGCACTGAGCAGTTCTTC. Amino acids: CASSLGLERRTEQFF. J is TRBJ2-1 and V is TRBV5-5; a weak D match, TRBD2 (6 bases). The CDR3 consists of 15 residues. Germline CDR1 and CDR2: SGHKS and YYEKEE (reference sequence). V was cut by 0 bases and J by 9 bases, with 16 bases left in between.

This clonotype was found a few times. The rearrangement uses TRBV4-2 and TRBJ2-3; 9 positions match TRBD2. V shed 0 bases, J shed 1 base, and the junction held 5 bases outside the gene matches. This CDR3 comprises 17 residues. Germline CDR1 and CDR2: LGHNA and YNFKEQ. CDR3 region: CASSQEGWTSGTDTQYF. The CDR3 nucleotides read TGTGCCAGCAGCCAAGAAGGTTGGACTAGCGGCACAGATACGCAGTATTTT.

This clonotype was detected many times. V and J are TRBV6-2 or TRBV6-3 and TRBJ1-1, with no clear D. The CDR3 extends over 12 amino acids. With 6 bases removed from V and 5 bases from J, the gap between germline ends came to 10 bases. Germline V gives CDR1 MNHEY, CDR2 SVGEGT. CDR3 sequence (DNA): TGTGCCAGCAGGTCGACGGGTACTGAAGCTTTCTTT. Translating gives CASRSTGTEAFF.

The J gene is TRBJ2-7, the V gene TRBV3-1, with 7 bases that match TRBD1. The CDR3 runs 14 residues. Trimming took 3 bases from V and 3 from J; bases not matched to a gene: 5. Looked up from germline, CDR1 is LGHDT and CDR2 is YNNKEL (reference sequence). CDR3 bases: TGTGCCAGCAGCCAGACGACAGGGCGCTACGAGCAGTACTTC. Its translation: CASSQTTGRYEQYF.

V usage is TRBV20-1 and J usage is TRBJ1-5, with D tentatively TRBD1 (6 bases). The CDR3 runs to 15 residues. V was pared by 5 bases and J by 2 bases, with 16 bases between. Germline V CDR1 and CDR2: DFQATT, SNEGSKA (reference sequence). The CDR3 spells CSAGRQARGNQPQHF. DNA of the CDR3: TGCAGTGCTGGGAGACAGGCTAGGGGCAATCAGCCCCAGCATTTT.

This clonotype appeared a few times. CDR3 residues: CASSYSRLAGVETQYF. In DNA form, the CDR3 reads TGTGCCAGCAGTTACTCGAGACTAGCGGGAGTTGAGACCCAGTACTTC. The chain has TRBV6-5 and TRBJ2-5; 12 nucleotides agree with TRBD2. This CDR3 is built from 16 residues. Germline V gene lookup returns CDR1 MNHEY and CDR2 SVGAGI. V gave up 0 bases and J gave up 5 bases; unmatched junction bases: 4.

Worth noting for this clonotype: An end of the junction differs from the germline gene, which may be a read error. The rearrangement joins TRBV18 to TRBJ1-1; possibly TRBD1 for D (6 bases). This CDR3 is 13 amino acids long. Germline CDR1 reads KGHSH; CDR2 reads LQKENI. The CDR3 spells CACSLNRDTEAFF. The CDR3 DNA sequence: TGTGCCTGCTCACTTAACAGGGACACTGAAGCTTTCTTT.

Many counts were recorded for this clonotype. The chain joins TRBV28 to TRBJ2-3, with TRBD1 matching 7 bases. Per germline, CDR1 MDHEN and CDR2 SYDVKM. This CDR3 has 14 residues. Germline trimming cut 5 bases from V and 2 bases from J; bases unmatched to any gene: 4. CDR3 amino acids: CASSLTGTTDTQYF. The CDR3 nucleotides read TGTGCCAGCAGTCTGACAGGGACCACAGATACGCAGTATTTT.

This clonotype has a handful of counts. This rearrangement joins TRBV18 to TRBJ2-2, with D possibly matching TRBD2 (6 bases). Germline V gene data show CDR1 as KGHSH and CDR2 as LQKENI. V was pared by 2 bases and J by 0 bases, with 10 bases between. The CDR3 spans 16 residues. The DNA of the CDR3 is TGTGCCAGCTCACCATGGCCGGGGGCGAACACCGGGGAGCTGTTTTTT. It encodes CASSPWPGANTGELFF.

This clonotype appeared many times. The chain joins TRBV5-4 to TRBJ2-5; the D call may be TRBD1 or TRBD2 (6 bases each). Germline V gene data show CDR1 as SGHNT and CDR2 as YYREEE (reference sequence). The CDR3 has 13 amino acids. Deletions cut 2 bases from V and 4 bases from J, with 9 bases between. The CDR3 DNA is TGTGCCAGCAGCTTTGGAGGGGGAGAGACCCAGTACTTC. Its translation: CASSFGGGETQYF.

The rearrangement joins TRBV18 to TRBJ1-1; D gene uncertain. The CDR3 contains 15 residues. Trimming removed 3 bases from V and 4 bases from J, with 15 bases in between. Germline CDR1 and CDR2: KGHSH and LQKENI. The CDR3 DNA reads TGTGCCAGCTCACCTCGGGGAGGGTGGGCCACTGAAGCTTTCTTT. Its protein is CASSPRGGWATEAFF.

This clonotype was found a few times. DNA for the CDR3: TGTGCCACCCGGACAGGGCCGTACGTTGAAGCTTTCTTT. This codes for CATRTGPYVEAFF. The chain employs TRBV16 and TRBJ1-1, with 8 bases fitting TRBD1. The CDR3 extends over 13 amino acids. Trimming at V came to 10 bases and at J to 7 bases, leaving 11 bases not matched to a gene. From germline, CDR1 is KGHSY and CDR2 FQNENV. The variable domain in full, with the rest retrieved from reference TRBV16 and TRBJ1-1, is GEEVAQTPKHLVRGEGQKAKLYCAPIKGHSYVFWYQQVLKNEFKFLISFQNENVFDETGMPKERFSAKCLPNSPCSLEIQATKLEDSAVYFCATRTGPYVEAFFGQGTRLTVV.

The rearrangement uses TRBV30 and TRBJ1-2; no definite D call. From germline, CDR1 is GTSNPN and CDR2 SVGIG (reference sequence). The CDR3 contains 11 residues. Between the trimmed V and J ends, which lost 5 bases and 4 bases, there was a span of 8 bases. The CDR3 nucleotides are TGTGCCTGGGTGGAGATCTATGGCTACACCTTC. Amino acid sequence: CAWVEIYGYTF. The full variable domain, in which reference TRBV30 and TRBJ1-2 provide the parts outside the CDR3, is SQTIHQWPATLVQPVGSPLSLECTVEGTSNPNLYWYRQAAGRGLQLLFYSVGIGQISSEVPQNLSASRPQDRQFILSSKKLLLSDSGFYLCAWVEIYGYTFGSGTRLTVV.

This clonotype has a handful of counts. V usage is TRBV28 and J usage is TRBJ2-7; 7 bases line up with TRBD1. The CDR3 extends over 13 amino acids. V trimming: 5 bases; J trimming: 7 bases; junction bases outside the gene matches: 8. Germline assignment: CDR1 MDHEN and CDR2 SYDVKM. CDR3 residues: CASSLDRAAEQYF. The CDR3, as DNA: TGTGCCAGCAGTCTCGACAGGGCGGCTGAGCAGTACTTC.

In its sample, this clonotype was seen a few times. The genes are TRBV18 and TRBJ1-1, with 7 bases matching TRBD1. Germline loops: CDR1 KGHSH, CDR2 LQKENI. The V gene end was trimmed by 3 bases and the J gene end by 1 base; junction bases not matched to a gene: 5. This CDR3 spans 15 amino acids. Here the CDR3 reads CASSPVEGANTEAFF. The CDR3 nucleotides read TGTGCCAGCTCACCTGTCGAGGGGGCGAACACTGAAGCTTTCTTT.

This clonotype was found a few times. The genes are TRBV3-1 and TRBJ2-5, with TRBD2 matching 11 bases. Germline CDR1 is LGHDT and CDR2 is YNNKEL (reference sequence). The CDR3 consists of 18 residues. Trimming cost V 3 bases and J 2 bases; bases outside gene matches: 11. This CDR3 is CASSHFGTSGAKQETQYF. CDR3 nucleotides: TGTGCCAGCAGCCATTTCGGGACTAGCGGAGCTAAACAAGAGACCCAGTACTTC.

The genes are TRBV28 and TRBJ2-7; no clear D. The CDR3 totals 12 residues. Trimming cost V 5 bases and J 1 base, with 6 bases left between them. CDR1 and CDR2 (germline): MDHEN, SYDVKM. The CDR3 loop reads CASSVGSYEQYF. CDR3 coding DNA: TGTGCCAGCAGTGTAGGGTCCTACGAGCAGTACTTC.

V is TRBV28 and J is TRBJ1-1; 7 nucleotides align to TRBD1. Looked up from germline, CDR1 is MDHEN and CDR2 is SYDVKM. Trimming took 7 bases from V and 4 from J; bases not matched to a gene: 9. This CDR3 is 14 amino acids long. CDR3 sequence reads: CASTPPDRSTEAFF. For the CDR3, the DNA is TGTGCCAGCACTCCACCGGACAGGAGCACTGAAGCTTTCTTT.

This clonotype has only a few counts. V is TRBV29-1 and J is TRBJ2-4; weak D call: TRBD1 (6 bases). Trimming pared 1 base from V and 0 bases from J, leaving 7 bases between. The CDR3 is 14 residues long. Germline V lookup: CDR1 SQVTM, CDR2 ANQGSEA. The DNA of the CDR3 is TGCAGCGTTGAAGCCAGGGGAGCCAAAAACATTCAGTACTTC. Translation gives CSVEARGAKNIQYF.

This rearrangement joins TRBV20-1 to TRBJ2-5, with 7 bases matching TRBD1. V lost 5 bases to trimming and J lost 3 bases; unmatched junction nucleotides: 3. This CDR3 spans 12 amino acids. The germline V gene encodes CDR1 DFQATT and CDR2 SNEGSKA (reference sequence). The CDR3 sequence is CSAGTAKETQYF. CDR3 bases: TGCAGTGCTGGGACAGCTAAAGAGACCCAGTACTTC.

This clonotype has more than one count but fewer than ten. CDR3 in amino acids: CSVGVSSNWARTGELFF. The CDR3 DNA is TGCAGCGTTGGAGTCAGTTCGAACTGGGCGCGGACCGGGGAGCTGTTTTTT. The rearrangement links TRBV29-1 to TRBJ2-2; D gene uncertain. V lost 4 bases and J lost 5, with 23 bases in between. Germline CDR1 is SQVTM and CDR2 is ANQGSEA. The CDR3 sequence is 17 residues long.

V and J are TRBV29-1 and TRBJ1-1; 7 bases are shared with TRBD1. The CDR3 is 12 amino acids. V shed 6 bases and J 5 bases; nucleotides not matched to a gene: 6. Per the germline V gene, CDR1 is SQVTM and CDR2 is ANQGSEA. CDR3 amino acids: CSVKTGRTEAFF. DNA of the CDR3: TGCAGCGTAAAGACAGGGCGGACTGAAGCTTTCTTT.

This clonotype was counted a few times. The CDR3 sequence: CASSLQGGGQPQHF. The DNA of the CDR3 is TGTGCCAGCAGTTTACAAGGGGGTGGCCAGCCCCAGCATTTT. This chain connects TRBV27 to TRBJ1-5; D perhaps matches TRBD1 (6 bases). CDR3 length: 14 residues. Germline V gene data show CDR1 as MNHEY and CDR2 as SMNVEV (reference sequence). The V end was cut by 2 bases, the J end by 7 bases, with 12 bases between.

In this sample, this clonotype turned up once. J is TRBJ2-1 and V is TRBV24-1; D is perhaps TRBD1 (6 bases). CDR1 is KGHDR and CDR2 is SFDVKD in the germline V gene. V dropped 3 bases and J dropped 3 bases, with 11 bases sitting between them. This CDR3 is built from 15 residues. As DNA, the CDR3 is TGTGCCACCAGTGATCAGGGGACCGTCTACAATGAGCAGTTCTTC. Its translation is CATSDQGTVYNEQFF.

Ten or more counts support this clonotype. J is TRBJ1-2 and V is TRBV30; D unresolved. The V and J ends lost 1 base and 8 bases respectively, with 5 bases between them. This CDR3 spans 10 amino acids. Germline V gene sequence: CDR1 GTSNPN, CDR2 SVGIG (reference sequence). CDR3: CAWSGRGYTF. For the CDR3, the DNA is TGTGCCTGGAGTGGGCGCGGCTACACCTTC. Full variable domain (outside the CDR3, taken from reference TRBV30 and TRBJ1-2): SQTIHQWPATLVQPVGSPLSLECTVEGTSNPNLYWYRQAAGRGLQLLFYSVGIGQISSEVPQNLSASRPQDRQFILSSKKLLLSDSGFYLCAWSGRGYTFGSGTRLTVV.

This clonotype has more than one count but fewer than ten. The chain joins TRBV4-1 to TRBJ2-1; D may be TRBD1 (6 bases). The length of the CDR3 is 18 residues. V was pared by 0 bases and J by 0 bases, with 15 bases between. Germline values: CDR1 MGHRA, CDR2 YSYEKL. The CDR3 DNA is TGCGCCAGCAGCCAAGATAGCCAGGGGCACATCTCCTACAATGAGCAGTTCTTC. Translation gives CASSQDSQGHISYNEQFF.

This clonotype appeared a few times. The V gene is TRBV7-2, the J gene TRBJ1-1; no definite D call. The CDR3 is 15 amino acids. V dropped 5 bases and J dropped 1 base, with 14 bases sitting between them. Looked up from germline, CDR1 is SGHTA and CDR2 is FQGNSA. In DNA form, the CDR3 reads TGTGCCAGCAGCCGGCCCGGACTCCCGAACACTGAAGCTTTCTTT. Its protein is CASSRPGLPNTEAFF.